The present T cell receptor (beta chain) was sequenced within a study of post-analysis software for immune sequencing data. Regarding this clonotype: Its antigen is still unknown.

The library was made from cDNA and included unique molecular identifiers. Input amounts of 1 to 10 million T cells were used. These gave 500,000 or so cDNA molecules, so each molecule approximated one T cell. TCRdb analysed the PCR reads with MiXCR anew, one entry per CDR3 protein. The sample contains more than 500,000 distinct CDR3 sequences, approximately 34% of which appear only once. Study conclusions and caveats: The five TRBV segments detected at higher frequency in patients than in controls included TRBV5-6, TRBV5-1 and TRBV20-1.

The CDR3 extends over 13 amino acids. The V gene's germline CDR1 is MGHDK and CDR2 SYGVNS. Unmatched junction bases numbered 2, after V lost 6 bases and J lost 8 bases. The sequencing input was blood. This chain joins TRBV25-1 and TRBJ1-6; the match to TRBD1 covers 9 bases. The sequence was collected from a girl younger than 18 with multiple sclerosis. CDR3 protein: CASRGQGDSPLHF. The DNA for the CDR3 is TGTGCCAGCAGGGGACAGGGCGATTCACCCCTCCACTTT.